The T cell receptor beta chain under discussion was sequenced for a study of cytomegalovirus exposure and HLA in healthy donors. Study results and caveats: Analysis performed later found 15,000 or so TCR beta sequences associated with HLA alleles at 0.05 false discovery rate. Later analysis showed most CMV-associated TCR beta chains appearing HLA-restricted.

A note on this clone: What it recognizes is unknown.

Between the trimmed V and J ends, which lost 0 bases and 5 bases, there was a span of 5 bases. CDR1 SGHTS and CDR2 YDEGEE come from the germline V gene. The CDR3 extends over 12 amino acids. In the PCR, 60 Vbeta and 13 Jbeta primers were used. Profiled with immunoSEQ multiplex PCR; TCRdb holds only in-frame clones, not every one. The sample shows 110,000 to 150,000 clones, roughly 65% of them seen only once. The TCR sequence derives from a young woman in good health and CMV-seronegative. The rearrangement joins TRBV5-8 to TRBJ1-2; a possible D gene is TRBD1 (5 bases). The specimen sequenced was PBMCs. CDR3 amino acids: CASSLEGYGYTF. In DNA, the CDR3 is TGTGCCAGCAGCTTGGAGGGGTATGGCTACACCTTC.